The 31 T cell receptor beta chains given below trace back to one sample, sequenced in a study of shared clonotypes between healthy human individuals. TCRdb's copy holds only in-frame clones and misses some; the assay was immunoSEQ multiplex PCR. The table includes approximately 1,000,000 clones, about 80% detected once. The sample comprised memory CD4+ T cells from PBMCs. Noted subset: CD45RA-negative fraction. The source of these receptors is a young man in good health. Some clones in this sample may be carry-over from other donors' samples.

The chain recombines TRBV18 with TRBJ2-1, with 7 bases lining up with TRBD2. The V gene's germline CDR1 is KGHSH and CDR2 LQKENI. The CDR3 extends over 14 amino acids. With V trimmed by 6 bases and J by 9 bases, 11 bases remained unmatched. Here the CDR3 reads CASSATRGGGEQFF. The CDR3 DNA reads TGTGCCAGCTCGGCAACGAGGGGCGGGGGTGAGCAGTTCTTC.

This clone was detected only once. DNA of the CDR3: TGTGCCAGCAGCTTAGGGCCTAGCGGGATAAATGAGCAGTTCTTC. Its translation: CASSLGPSGINEQFF. The V and J genes are TRBV7-9 and TRBJ2-1; 9 nucleotides match TRBD2. CDR3 size: 15 residues. V shed 1 base and J 7 bases; nucleotides not matched to a gene: 5. Germline CDR1 SEHNR, CDR2 FQNEAQ (reference sequence).

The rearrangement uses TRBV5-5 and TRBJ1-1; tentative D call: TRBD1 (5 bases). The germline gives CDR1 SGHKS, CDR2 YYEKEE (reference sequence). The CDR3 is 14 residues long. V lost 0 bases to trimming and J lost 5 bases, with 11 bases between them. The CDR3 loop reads CASSLAGLGTEAFF. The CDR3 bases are TGTGCCAGCAGCTTGGCAGGGTTGGGGACTGAAGCTTTCTTT. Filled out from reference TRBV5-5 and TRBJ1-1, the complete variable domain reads DAGVTQSPTHLIKTRGQQVTLRCSPISGHKSVSWYQQVLGQGPQFIFQYYEKEERGRGNFPDRFSARQFPNYSSELNVNALLLGDSALYLCASSLAGLGTEAFFGQGTRLTVV.

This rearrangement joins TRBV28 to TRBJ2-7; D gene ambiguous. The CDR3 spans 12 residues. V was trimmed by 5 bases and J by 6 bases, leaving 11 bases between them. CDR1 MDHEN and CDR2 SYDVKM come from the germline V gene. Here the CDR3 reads CASSPLTAEQYF. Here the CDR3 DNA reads TGTGCCAGCAGTCCCCTCACCGCCGAGCAGTACTTC.

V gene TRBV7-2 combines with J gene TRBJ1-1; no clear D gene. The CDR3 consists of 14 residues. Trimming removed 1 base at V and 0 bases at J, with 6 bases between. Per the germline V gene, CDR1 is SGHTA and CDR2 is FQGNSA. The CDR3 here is CASSLVAMNTEAFF. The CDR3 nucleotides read TGTGCCAGCAGCTTAGTAGCCATGAACACTGAAGCTTTCTTT.

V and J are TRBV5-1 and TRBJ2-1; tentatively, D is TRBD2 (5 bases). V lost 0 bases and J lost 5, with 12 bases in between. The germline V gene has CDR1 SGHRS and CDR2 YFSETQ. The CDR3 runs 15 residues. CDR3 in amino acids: CASSLEGRGNNEQFF. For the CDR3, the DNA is TGCGCCAGCAGCTTGGAAGGTCGGGGTAACAATGAGCAGTTCTTC.

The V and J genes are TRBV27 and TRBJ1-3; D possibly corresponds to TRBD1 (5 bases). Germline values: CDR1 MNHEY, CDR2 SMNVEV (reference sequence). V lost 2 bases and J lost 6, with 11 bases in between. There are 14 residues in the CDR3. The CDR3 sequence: CASSLRGAENTIYF. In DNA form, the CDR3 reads TGTGCCAGCAGTTTAAGGGGTGCGGAAAACACCATATATTTT.

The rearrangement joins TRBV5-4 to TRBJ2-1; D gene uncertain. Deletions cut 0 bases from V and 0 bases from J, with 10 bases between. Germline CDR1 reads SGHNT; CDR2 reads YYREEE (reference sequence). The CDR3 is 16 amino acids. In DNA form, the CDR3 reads TGTGCCAGCAGCTTGGGATCCTTCAGCTCCTACAATGAGCAGTTCTTC. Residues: CASSLGSFSSYNEQFF.

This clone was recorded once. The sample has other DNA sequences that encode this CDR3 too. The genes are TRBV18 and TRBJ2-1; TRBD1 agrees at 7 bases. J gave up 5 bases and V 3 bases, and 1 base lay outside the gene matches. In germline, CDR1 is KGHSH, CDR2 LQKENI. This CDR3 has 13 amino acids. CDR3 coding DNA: TGTGCCAGCTCACCCGGGACAGACAATGAGCAGTTCTTC. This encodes CASSPGTDNEQFF.

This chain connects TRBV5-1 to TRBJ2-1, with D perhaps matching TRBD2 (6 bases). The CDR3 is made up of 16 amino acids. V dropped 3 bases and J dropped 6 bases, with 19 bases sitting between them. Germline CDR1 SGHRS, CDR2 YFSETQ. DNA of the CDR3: TGCGCCAGCAGCTATGGAGGGAGGACGGCAGTCAATGAGCAGTTCTTC. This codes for CASSYGGRTAVNEQFF. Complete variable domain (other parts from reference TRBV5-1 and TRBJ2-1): KAGVTQTPRYLIKTRGQQVTLSCSPISGHRSVSWYQQTPGQGLQFLFEYFSETQRNKGNFPGRFSGRQFSNSRSEMNVSTLELGDSALYLCASSYGGRTAVNEQFFGPGTRLTVL.

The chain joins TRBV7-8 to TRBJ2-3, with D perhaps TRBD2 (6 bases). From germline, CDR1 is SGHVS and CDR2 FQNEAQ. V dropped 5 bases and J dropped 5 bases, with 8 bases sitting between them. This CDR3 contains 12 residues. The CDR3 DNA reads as TGTGCCAGCAGCCGGCGGGGAGATACGCAGTATTTT. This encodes CASSRRGDTQYF. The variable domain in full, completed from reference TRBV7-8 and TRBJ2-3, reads GAGVSQSPRYKVAKRGQDVALRCDPISGHVSLFWYQQALGQGPEFLTYFQNEAQLDKSGLPSDRFFAERPEGSVSTLKIQRTQQEDSAVYLCASSRRGDTQYFGPGTRLTVL.

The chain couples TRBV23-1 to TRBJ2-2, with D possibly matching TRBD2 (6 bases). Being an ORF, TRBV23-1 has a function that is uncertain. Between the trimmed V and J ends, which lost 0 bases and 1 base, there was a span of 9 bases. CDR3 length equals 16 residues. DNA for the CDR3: TGCGCCAGCAGTCAATCATGGGGGGAGAACACCGGGGAGCTGTTTTTT. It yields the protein CASSQSWGENTGELFF.

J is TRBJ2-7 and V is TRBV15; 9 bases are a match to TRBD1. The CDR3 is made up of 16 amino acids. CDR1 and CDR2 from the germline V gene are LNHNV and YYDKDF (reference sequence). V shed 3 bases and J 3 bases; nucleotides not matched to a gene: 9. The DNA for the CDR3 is TGTGCCACCAGCAGCCGGGACAGGGACGGTAACTACGAGCAGTACTTC. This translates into CATSSRDRDGNYEQYF.

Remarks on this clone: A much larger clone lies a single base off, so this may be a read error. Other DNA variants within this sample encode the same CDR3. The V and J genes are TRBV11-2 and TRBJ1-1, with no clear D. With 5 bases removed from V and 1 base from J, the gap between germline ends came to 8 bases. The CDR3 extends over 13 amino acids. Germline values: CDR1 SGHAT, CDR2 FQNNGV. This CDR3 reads CASSPQPNTEAFF. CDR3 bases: TGTGCCAGCAGCCCACAGCCGAACACTGAAGCTTTCTTT.

CDR3 amino acids: CASRRGGEVNEQYF. The DNA for the CDR3 is TGTGCCAGCAGACGCGGCGGGGAGGTGAACGAGCAGTACTTC. The chain carries TRBV6-5 and TRBJ2-7; perhaps TRBD2 as D (6 bases). The CDR3 has 14 amino acids. V shed 6 bases and J shed 5 bases, with 17 bases lying between them. Per the germline V gene, CDR1 is MNHEY and CDR2 is SVGAGI.

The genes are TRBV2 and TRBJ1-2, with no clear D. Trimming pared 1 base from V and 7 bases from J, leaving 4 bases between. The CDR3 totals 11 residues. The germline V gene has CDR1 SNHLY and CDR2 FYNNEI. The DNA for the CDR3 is TGTGCCAGCAGTGAAGTGGGTGGCTACACCTTC. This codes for CASSEVGGYTF.

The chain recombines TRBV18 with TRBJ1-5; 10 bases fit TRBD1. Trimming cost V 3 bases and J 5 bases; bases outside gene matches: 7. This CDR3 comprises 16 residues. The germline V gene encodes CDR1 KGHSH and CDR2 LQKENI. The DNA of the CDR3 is TGTGCCAGCTCACCCAGGGGACAGGGGTTATATCAGCCCCAGCATTTT. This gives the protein CASSPRGQGLYQPQHF.

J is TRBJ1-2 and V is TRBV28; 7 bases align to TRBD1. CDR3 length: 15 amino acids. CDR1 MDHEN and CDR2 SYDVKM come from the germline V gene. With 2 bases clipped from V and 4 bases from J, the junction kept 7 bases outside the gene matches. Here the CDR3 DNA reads TGTGCCAGCAGTTTACTCGGGACAGCAGCCTATGGCTACACCTTC. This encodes CASSLLGTAAYGYTF.

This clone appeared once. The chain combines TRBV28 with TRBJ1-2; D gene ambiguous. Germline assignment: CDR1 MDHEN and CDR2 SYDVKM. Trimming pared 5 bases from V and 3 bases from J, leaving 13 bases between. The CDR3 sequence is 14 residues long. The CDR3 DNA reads TGTGCCAGCAGTCGGACTTTTCGGTACTATGGCTACACCTTC. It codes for CASSRTFRYYGYTF.

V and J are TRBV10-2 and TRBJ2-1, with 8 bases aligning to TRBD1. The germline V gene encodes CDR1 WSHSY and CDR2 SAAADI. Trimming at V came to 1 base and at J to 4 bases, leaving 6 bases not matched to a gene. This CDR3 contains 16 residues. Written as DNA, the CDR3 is TGCGCCAGCAGTGAGTTCGGACAGGGTTCGTACAATGAGCAGTTCTTC. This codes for CASSEFGQGSYNEQFF.

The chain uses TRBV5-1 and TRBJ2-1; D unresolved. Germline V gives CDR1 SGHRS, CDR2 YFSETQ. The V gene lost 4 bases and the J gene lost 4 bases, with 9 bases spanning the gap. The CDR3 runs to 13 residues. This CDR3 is CASSVAWYNEQFF. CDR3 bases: TGCGCCAGCAGCGTCGCTTGGTACAATGAGCAGTTCTTC.

The DNA for the CDR3 is TGTGCCAGCAGCTTGGGGGGTAGCGGGTCCACAGATACGCAGTATTTT. Translated, it gives CASSLGGSGSTDTQYF. The rearrangement joins TRBV5-4 to TRBJ2-3; 7 positions agree with TRBD2. Trimming took 0 bases from V and 2 from J; bases not matched to a gene: 6. The CDR3 is made up of 16 amino acids. Germline CDR1 SGHNT, CDR2 YYREEE (reference sequence).

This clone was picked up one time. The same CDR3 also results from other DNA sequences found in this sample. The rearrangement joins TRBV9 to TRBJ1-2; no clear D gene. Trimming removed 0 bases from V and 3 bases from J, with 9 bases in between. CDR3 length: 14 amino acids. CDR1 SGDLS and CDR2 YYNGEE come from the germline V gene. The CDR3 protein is CASSVEGRDYGYTF. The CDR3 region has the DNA TGTGCCAGCAGCGTAGAGGGTCGGGACTATGGCTACACCTTC.

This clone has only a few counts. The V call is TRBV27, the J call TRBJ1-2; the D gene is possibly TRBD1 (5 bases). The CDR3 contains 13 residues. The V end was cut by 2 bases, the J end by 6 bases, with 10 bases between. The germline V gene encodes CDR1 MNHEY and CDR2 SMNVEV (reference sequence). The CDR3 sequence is CASSLEAGHGYTF. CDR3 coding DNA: TGTGCCAGCAGTTTAGAGGCAGGGCATGGCTACACCTTC.

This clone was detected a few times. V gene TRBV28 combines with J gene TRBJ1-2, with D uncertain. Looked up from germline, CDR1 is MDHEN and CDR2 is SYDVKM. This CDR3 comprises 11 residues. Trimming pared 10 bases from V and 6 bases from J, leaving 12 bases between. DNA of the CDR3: TGTGCCACCTCGCTGATGGATGGCTACACCTTC. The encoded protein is CATSLMDGYTF.

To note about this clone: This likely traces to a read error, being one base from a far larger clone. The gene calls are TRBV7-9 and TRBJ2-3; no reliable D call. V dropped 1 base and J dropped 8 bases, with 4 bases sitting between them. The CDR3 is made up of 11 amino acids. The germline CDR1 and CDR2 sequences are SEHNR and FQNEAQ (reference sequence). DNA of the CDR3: TGTGCCAGCAGCTTAGGGGGTACGCAGTATTTT. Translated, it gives CASSLGGTQYF.

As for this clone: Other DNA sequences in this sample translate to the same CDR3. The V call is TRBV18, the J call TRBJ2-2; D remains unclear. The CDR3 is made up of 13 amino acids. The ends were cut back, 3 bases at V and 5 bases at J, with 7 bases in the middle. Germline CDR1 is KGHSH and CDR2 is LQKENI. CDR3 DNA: TGTGCCAGCTCACCTTTAGGGACCGGGGAGCTGTTTTTT. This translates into CASSPLGTGELFF.

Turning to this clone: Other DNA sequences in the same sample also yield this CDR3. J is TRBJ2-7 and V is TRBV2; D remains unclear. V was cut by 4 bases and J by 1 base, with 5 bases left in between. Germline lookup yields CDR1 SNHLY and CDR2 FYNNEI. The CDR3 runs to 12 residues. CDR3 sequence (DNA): TGTGCCAGCAGTGGGGCTTCCTACGAGCAGTACTTC. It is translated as CASSGASYEQYF.

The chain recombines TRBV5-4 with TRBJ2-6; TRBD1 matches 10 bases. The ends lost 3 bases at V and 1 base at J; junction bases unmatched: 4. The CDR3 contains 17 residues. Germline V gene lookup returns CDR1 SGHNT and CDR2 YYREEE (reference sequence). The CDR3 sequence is CASSSPGQGSGANVLTF. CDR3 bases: TGTGCCAGCAGCTCTCCGGGACAGGGGTCTGGGGCCAACGTCCTGACTTTC.

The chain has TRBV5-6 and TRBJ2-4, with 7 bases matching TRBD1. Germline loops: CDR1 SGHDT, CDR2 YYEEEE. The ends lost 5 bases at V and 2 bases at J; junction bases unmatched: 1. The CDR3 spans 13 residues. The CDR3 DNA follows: TGTGCCAGCAGTAGGGGGCCCAAAAACATTCAGTACTTC. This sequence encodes CASSRGPKNIQYF.

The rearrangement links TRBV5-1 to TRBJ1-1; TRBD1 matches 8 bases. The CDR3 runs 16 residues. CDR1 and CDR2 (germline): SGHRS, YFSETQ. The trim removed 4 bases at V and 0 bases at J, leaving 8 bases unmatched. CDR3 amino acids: CASSPGQGPMNTEAFF. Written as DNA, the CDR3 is TGCGCCAGCAGCCCTGGACAGGGTCCCATGAACACTGAAGCTTTCTTT. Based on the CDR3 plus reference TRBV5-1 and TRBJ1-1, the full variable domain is KAGVTQTPRYLIKTRGQQVTLSCSPISGHRSVSWYQQTPGQGLQFLFEYFSETQRNKGNFPGRFSGRQFSNSRSEMNVSTLELGDSALYLCASSPGQGPMNTEAFFGQGTRLTVV.